This T cell receptor beta chain stems from a study of CD8+ T cells in alopecia areata. cDNA reverse transcribed from extracted RNA served as the sequencing template. The data were produced by immunoSEQ multiplex PCR, yet TCRdb's version contains in-frame clones alone and is incomplete. The sample carries 150,000 to 250,000 clones, around 60% recorded once. Treatment in this sample: oral pan-JAK inhibitor, 5-10 mg twice daily. This clone was seen once. V lost 6 bases to trimming and J lost 6 bases, with 11 bases between them. The CDR3 covers 11 residues. CDR1 and CDR2 from the germline V gene are SQVTM and ANQGSEA.

The receptor was derived from a human donor with alopecia areata. The V and J genes are TRBV29-1 and TRBJ1-2; D is ambiguous. The sample consisted of CD4+ T cells sorted from blood, taken at week 4, from a patient treated with tofacitinib. The CDR3 sequence is CSVSPSDGYTF. The CDR3 coding sequence is TGCAGCGTGTCTCCGTCCGATGGCTACACCTTC.